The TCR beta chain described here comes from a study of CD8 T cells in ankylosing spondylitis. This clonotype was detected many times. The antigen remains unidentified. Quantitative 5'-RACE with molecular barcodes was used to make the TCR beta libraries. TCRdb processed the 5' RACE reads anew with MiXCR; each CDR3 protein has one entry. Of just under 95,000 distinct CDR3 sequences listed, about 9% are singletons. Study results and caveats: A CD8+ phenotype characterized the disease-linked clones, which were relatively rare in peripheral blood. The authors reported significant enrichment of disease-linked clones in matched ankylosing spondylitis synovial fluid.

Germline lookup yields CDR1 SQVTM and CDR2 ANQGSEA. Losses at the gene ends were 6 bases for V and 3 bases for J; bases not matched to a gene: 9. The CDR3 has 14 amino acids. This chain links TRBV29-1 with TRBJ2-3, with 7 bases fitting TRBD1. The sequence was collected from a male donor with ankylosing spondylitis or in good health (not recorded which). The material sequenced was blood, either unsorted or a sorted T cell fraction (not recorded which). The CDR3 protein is CSVGTGVGTDTQYF. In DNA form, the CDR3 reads TGCAGCGTCGGCACAGGGGTAGGGACAGATACGCAGTATTTT.